This T cell receptor beta chain is drawn from a study of OX40 agonist ivuxolimab in advanced cancers. With respect to this clone: Its antigen is unknown.

From germline, CDR1 is MNHNY and CDR2 SVGAGI (reference sequence). V lost 2 bases to trimming and J lost 1 base, with 12 bases between them. This CDR3 is built from 16 residues. Here immunoSEQ multiplex PCR was the method, and the copy in TCRdb shows in-frame clones only, minus some. The sample shows over 40,000 clones, roughly 84% of them seen only once. Findings and limits, study-wide: There were, on average, more expanded clones in CD8+ T cells than in CD4+.

The source is an adult with an advanced solid tumor such as melanoma, head and neck, liver or kidney cancer. The chain uses TRBV6-6 and TRBJ1-3; D ambiguous. This specimen was CD4+ or CD8+ T cells sorted from blood, taken in a trial of the OX40 agonist ivuxolimab. CDR3 sequence reads: CASSYGEGNSGNTIYF. The DNA of the CDR3 is TGTGCCAGCAGTTACGGGGAGGGAAATTCTGGAAACACCATATATTTT.